One and the same sample provided the 19 T cell receptor beta chains below, sequenced in a study of blood T cell repertoires in COVID-19. Here immunoSEQ multiplex PCR was the method, and the copy in TCRdb shows in-frame clones only, minus some. The sample lists 110,000 to 150,000 clones; approximately 86% were seen once. Sequencing used PBMCs or T cells enriched from blood (not recorded which). The receptors were sampled from a woman aged 35 to 49 who had recovered from COVID-19.

The rearrangement links TRBV21-1 to TRBJ1-1; the table's D gene call, TRBD1, was not cross checked with the DNA. TRBV21-1 is described as a pseudogene. This CDR3 has 15 residues. Written as DNA, the CDR3 is TGTGCCAGCAGCCCCGGCGACATGTGGAACACTGAAGCTTTCTTT. Translated: CASSPGDMWNTEAFF.

The V call is TRBV11-2, the J call TRBJ1-6; 9 positions agree with TRBD1. The CDR3 spans 16 residues. Germline CDR1 is SGHAT and CDR2 is FQNNGV. V lost 7 bases to trimming and J lost 5 bases; unmatched junction nucleotides: 9. CDR3 region: CASNRGQGRNNSPLHF. The CDR3, as DNA: TGTGCCAGCAACCGGGGACAGGGAAGGAATAATTCACCCCTCCACTTT.

This clone was seen just once. The V call is TRBV5-6, the J call TRBJ1-3; 7 bases fit TRBD1. The CDR3 is 17 residues long. The germline V gene encodes CDR1 SGHDT and CDR2 YYEEEE. J was trimmed by 3 bases and V by 0 bases; bases with no gene match: 9. CDR3 nucleotide sequence: TGTGCCAGCAGCTTGGGGAGTACAGGGGTCCGTGGAAACACCATATATTTT. Its protein product is CASSLGSTGVRGNTIYF.

The chain has TRBV4-1 and TRBJ1-5; no firm D call. V was clipped by 0 bases and J by 13 bases, with 13 bases between them. The CDR3 consists of 13 residues. From germline, CDR1 is MGHRA and CDR2 YSYEKL. The CDR3 region is CASSQDGLGGQHF. In DNA form, the CDR3 reads TGCGCCAGCAGCCAAGATGGGCTCGGAGGGCAGCATTTT.

This chain connects TRBV21-1 to TRBJ2-3; TRBD2 is taken as the D call from the table, unchecked against the DNA. TRBV21-1 is marked as a pseudogene. There are 19 residues in the CDR3. Here the CDR3 reads CASSKRALRTSGRTDTQYF. Here the CDR3 DNA reads TGTGCCAGCAGCAAACGAGCGCTGAGGACTAGCGGGAGAACAGATACGCAGTATTTT.

This rearrangement joins TRBV11-2 to TRBJ2-3, with D possibly TRBD1 on 5 matching bases. This CDR3 comprises 14 residues. V was clipped by 6 bases and J by 1 base, with 11 bases between them. The germline gives CDR1 SGHAT, CDR2 FQNNGV. CDR3: CASRLKGGTDTQYF. The CDR3 DNA follows: TGTGCCAGCAGATTAAAAGGGGGCACAGATACGCAGTATTTT.

The chain carries TRBV9 and TRBJ1-4; TRBD1 matches 9 bases. J was trimmed by 5 bases and V by 0 bases; bases with no gene match: 5. Germline lookup yields CDR1 SGDLS and CDR2 YYNGEE. The CDR3 has 16 residues. The CDR3 region has the DNA TGTGCCAGCAGCGTAGACCCTACAGGGGGCAATGAAAAACTGTTTTTT. Translation: CASSVDPTGGNEKLFF.

This clone was observed a few times. This sequence joins TRBV27 and TRBJ1-2; D is unclear. The CDR3 is made up of 15 amino acids. CDR1 is MNHEY and CDR2 is SMNVEV in the germline V gene (reference sequence). V lost 7 bases and J 1 base, leaving 16 bases between the germline ends. CDR3 DNA: TGTGCCAGCAAGGCAGGCCCCACCTATAACTATGGCTACACCTTC. It yields the protein CASKAGPTYNYGYTF.

The chain carries TRBV3-1 (or the pseudogene TRBV3-2) and TRBJ1-6, with unresolved D. Between the trimmed V and J ends, which lost 0 bases and 10 bases, there was a span of 16 bases. Germline values: CDR1 LGHDT, CDR2 YNNKEL (reference sequence). The CDR3 extends over 16 amino acids. CDR3 DNA sequence: TGTGCCAGCAGCCAAGATACGGGGAGGTTTTGGTCACCCCTCCACTTT. This encodes CASSQDTGRFWSPLHF.

This clone appeared a single time. The chain links TRBV15 to TRBJ1-5, with no clear D. The CDR3 spans 12 residues. The germline CDR1 and CDR2 sequences are LNHNV and YYDKDF (reference sequence). The ends were cut back, 5 bases at V and 3 bases at J, with 5 bases in the middle. The CDR3, as DNA: TGTGCCACCAGCGACATCAATCAGCCCCAGCATTTT. Protein product: CATSDINQPQHF.

The V call is TRBV2, the J call TRBJ2-1; TRBD2 might be the D (5 bases). There are 13 residues in the CDR3. V was cut by 10 bases and J by 5 bases, with 15 bases left in between. From germline, CDR1 is SNHLY and CDR2 FYNNEI. CDR3 in DNA: TGTGCCACTGGACGTTTGGAGGACAATGAGCAGTTCTTC. Protein sequence: CATGRLEDNEQFF.

The V call is TRBV4-1, the J call TRBJ2-3, with 8 bases that match TRBD2. V was clipped by 1 base and J by 0 bases; unmatched bases: 3. The CDR3 extends over 16 amino acids. The germline V gene has CDR1 MGHRA and CDR2 YSYEKL. The DNA of the CDR3 is TGCGCCAGCAGCCAAGCCGTAGCGGGGAGCACAGATACGCAGTATTTT. Translating gives CASSQAVAGSTDTQYF.

The chain combines TRBV11-2 with TRBJ2-1; 7 bases match TRBD2. CDR1 is SGHAT, CDR2 FQNNGV, per germline. The CDR3 covers 15 residues. The J segment lost 4 bases and the V segment lost 4 bases, leaving 7 bases of the junction unmatched. Here the CDR3 DNA reads TGTGCCAGCAGCTCAAAATCGGGGGGATACAATGAGCAGTTCTTC. Residues: CASSSKSGGYNEQFF.

The rearrangement uses TRBV12-5 and TRBJ1-3; D ambiguous. CDR1 and CDR2 from the germline V gene are LGHNT and FRNRAP. This CDR3 region has 13 residues. With 3 bases removed from V and 0 bases from J, the gap between germline ends came to 3 bases. The CDR3: CASGFISGNTIYF. DNA for the CDR3: TGTGCTAGTGGTTTTATCTCTGGAAACACCATATATTTT.

Concerning this clone itself: This sample also contains other DNA sequences that code for the same CDR3. The chain employs TRBV6-5 and TRBJ2-3; D possibly corresponds to TRBD2 (6 bases). The germline gives CDR1 MNHEY, CDR2 SVGAGI. V dropped 0 bases and J dropped 0 bases, with 7 bases sitting between them. The CDR3 is made up of 15 amino acids. CDR3: CASSYSGTSTDTQYF. The CDR3 bases are TGTGCCAGCAGTTACTCCGGGACTAGCACAGATACGCAGTATTTT.

This clone was found many times. The chain couples TRBV2 to TRBJ1-2; TRBD1 might be the D (5 bases). Germline CDR1 and CDR2: SNHLY and FYNNEI. The CDR3 is 13 amino acids. V lost 1 base and J 7 bases, leaving 10 bases between the germline ends. For the CDR3, the DNA is TGTGCCAGCAGTGAAGTGGCCCAGGGTGGCTACACCTTC. Encoded protein: CASSEVAQGGYTF.

The chain joins TRBV6-4 to TRBJ2-1, with TRBD2 identical over 7 bases. The CDR3 is 15 residues long. J lost 4 bases, V lost 0 bases, and 3 bases had no gene match. Germline V gives CDR1 MRHNA, CDR2 SNTAGT. The CDR3 loop is CASSDSQRGYNEQFF. The CDR3 DNA sequence: TGTGCCAGCAGTGACTCCCAGCGGGGATACAATGAGCAGTTCTTC.

This clone has only a few counts. V gene TRBV5-3 combines with J gene TRBJ2-2; 7 bases are shared with TRBD2. TRBV5-3 is sorted into the ORF group, with uncertain function. The junction had 11 bases not matched to a gene; V was cut back by 4 bases and J by 5 bases. This CDR3 has 16 amino acids. CDR3 residues: CARSPSGGRETGELFF. The CDR3 coding sequence is TGTGCCAGAAGCCCTTCCGGGGGGAGGGAAACCGGGGAGCTGTTTTTT.

As DNA, the CDR3 is TGTGCCACCAGCAGAGGCGGGCCTGCGGAGACCCAGTACTTC. It encodes CATSRGGPAETQYF. The gene calls are TRBV15 and TRBJ2-5; D possibly corresponds to TRBD2 (5 bases). The CDR3 is made up of 14 amino acids. Trimming took off 1 base at V and 5 bases at J, with 11 bases between the two ends. CDR1 LNHNV and CDR2 YYDKDF come from the germline V gene (reference sequence). Supplemented by reference TRBV15 and TRBJ2-5, the full variable domain reads DAMVIQNPRYQVTQFGKPVTLSCSQTLNHNVMYWYQQKSSQAPKLLFHYYDKDFNNEADTPDNFQSRRPNTSFCFLDIRSPGLGDTAMYLCATSRGGPAETQYFGPGTRLLVL.